The sequence of this T cell receptor beta chain was determined in a study of T-cell memory formation after mild COVID-19. This clonotype was observed a few times. Its antigen is not identified. Study findings and constraints: The study detected some responding clones in pre-infection memory, suggesting cross-reactive memory joined.

Germline values: CDR1 MNHEY, CDR2 SVGEGT. Trimming took 4 bases from V and 0 from J; bases not matched to a gene: 2. The CDR3 sequence is 14 residues long. Barcoded TCR alpha and TCR beta cDNA libraries with UMIs came from 5'RACE using constant-segment primers. TCRdb recomputed calls from the 5' RACE reads with MiXCR, one row per CDR3 protein. The repertoire holds roughly 300,000 distinct CDR3 sequences, about an eighth seen once, with about a fifth in the top ten. The chain uses TRBV6-2 or TRBV6-3 and TRBJ2-7; 8 nucleotides agree with TRBD1. The TCR originated in a man younger than 35 who had mild COVID-19 (a few samples of this study predate the infection). Cell type and time point are not known. Sequencing input: PBMCs or a T cell subset sorted from them (not recorded which). CDR3 in DNA: TGTGCCAGCAGTTGGACAGGGAGCTCCTACGAGCAGTACGTC. It specifies CASSWTGSSYEQYV.